Below, 11 T cell receptor beta chains from the same sample are listed, as sequenced in a study of vaccination and CD4 T cells after COVID-19. The Oncomine TCR Beta short-read assay sequenced DNA from cultured CD4+ T cells. Using its own MiXCR run on the PCR reads, TCRdb lists one record per CDR3 protein. The sample includes 15,000 to 20,000 distinct CDR3 sequences, about 60% of them seen just once. These TCRs' antigens remain unknown. Stated treatment: roughly ten-day PBMC culture with coronavirus spike peptide pools or control peptides (ViraFEST assay). The sequenced material came from CD4+ T cells from blood, cultured in vitro. Receptors originate from a human donor who had recovered from COVID-19.

As concerns this clonotype: Germline is not matched at one junction end, which may reflect a read error. J is TRBJ1-5 and V is TRBV12-3 or TRBV12-4; the D is unclear. This CDR3 has 13 amino acids. In DNA, the CDR3 is TGTGCCGGCAGTTTAGCCCCAAACCGGCCCCAGCATTTT. It translates to CAGSLAPNRPQHF.

This clonotype showed up just once. The chain couples TRBV12-3 or TRBV12-4 to TRBJ2-5, with TRBD1 matching 8 bases. Losses at the gene ends were 9 bases for V and 4 bases for J; bases not matched to a gene: 4. This CDR3 has 12 residues. The CDR3: CASQGAGETQYF. CDR3 nucleotide sequence: TGTGCCAGTCAGGGGGCGGGAGAGACCCAGTACTTC.

This sequence joins TRBV2 and TRBJ2-2; a possible D gene is TRBD1 (5 bases). Trimming removed 4 bases at V and 4 bases at J, with 13 bases between. This CDR3 region has 15 residues. Germline V gene sequence: CDR1 SNHLY, CDR2 FYNNEI. In nucleotides, the CDR3 is TGTGCCAGCAGTGGGGGCCATCTTCCCACCGGGGAGCTGTTTTTT. It is translated as CASSGGHLPTGELFF.

There are a few counts of this clonotype. The chain combines TRBV10-3 with TRBJ1-2; TRBD1 aligns across 9 bases. CDR1 and CDR2 (germline): ENHRY, SYGVKD. After removal of 10 bases from V and 3 bases from J, the junction contained 6 bases not matched to a gene. The CDR3 loop spans 13 amino acids. The CDR3 sequence: CATQGQGDYGYTF. The CDR3 DNA is TGTGCCACCCAGGGACAGGGTGACTATGGCTACACCTTC.

In this sample, this clonotype turned up a few times. The chain employs TRBV19 and TRBJ1-1; perhaps TRBD1 as D (5 bases). Trimming removed 3 bases at V and 0 bases at J, with 11 bases between. Germline assignment: CDR1 LNHDA and CDR2 SQIVND (reference sequence). The CDR3 is 15 amino acids. The CDR3 loop reads CASSIGGVMNTEAFF. CDR3 DNA: TGTGCCAGTAGTATCGGGGGAGTTATGAACACTGAAGCTTTCTTT. Full variable domain (outside the CDR3, taken from reference TRBV19 and TRBJ1-1): DGGITQSPKYLFRKEGQNVTLSCEQNLNHDAMYWYRQDPGQGLRLIYYSQIVNDFQKGDIAEGYSVSREKKESFPLTVTSAQKNPTAFYLCASSIGGVMNTEAFFGQGTRLTVV.

The gene calls are TRBV28 and TRBJ1-5; TRBD1 matches at 7 bases. The germline V gene has CDR1 MDHEN and CDR2 SYDVKM. The CDR3 length is 18 residues. V shed 6 bases and J 0 bases; nucleotides not matched to a gene: 14. CDR3 protein: CASRLLRGQSYSNQPQHF. As DNA, the CDR3 is TGTGCCAGCAGACTGCTAAGGGGACAGTCATATAGCAATCAGCCCCAGCATTTT.

This sequence joins TRBV27 and TRBJ1-1, with D possibly TRBD1 on 5 matching bases. CDR3 length: 15 residues. The germline V gene has CDR1 MNHEY and CDR2 SMNVEV (reference sequence). V dropped 5 bases and J dropped 1 base, with 14 bases sitting between them. This chain's CDR3 is CASSTTPTENTEAFF. For the CDR3, the DNA is TGTGCCAGCAGTACAACCCCGACAGAGAACACTGAAGCTTTCTTT.

CDR3: CAWSVQGSYEQYF. Here the CDR3 DNA reads TGTGCCTGGAGTGTTCAGGGATCCTACGAGCAGTACTTC. This sequence joins TRBV30 and TRBJ2-7; possibly TRBD1 for D (5 bases). The V gene's germline CDR1 is GTSNPN and CDR2 SVGIG (reference sequence). Trimming removed 0 bases from V and 1 base from J, with 7 bases in between. The CDR3 consists of 13 residues.

This clonotype was observed a few times. The genes are TRBV6-1 and TRBJ2-5; TRBD1 aligns across 8 bases. This CDR3 spans 15 amino acids. V lost 8 bases to trimming and J lost 4 bases; unmatched junction nucleotides: 12. Germline V gives CDR1 MNHNS, CDR2 SASEGT. The chain's CDR3 is CASGFNQGAAETQYF. As DNA, the CDR3 is TGTGCCAGCGGCTTTAATCAGGGGGCGGCAGAGACCCAGTACTTC.

This clonotype showed up just a few times. The chain has TRBV7-3 and TRBJ2-3; 8 nucleotides agree with TRBD2. The germline CDR1 and CDR2 sequences are SGHTA and FQGTGA. V shed 5 bases and J 3 bases; nucleotides not matched to a gene: 10. This CDR3 region has 16 residues. The CDR3 reads CASSQKGSGSTDTQYF. The CDR3 DNA reads as TGTGCCAGCAGCCAAAAGGGCAGCGGGAGTACAGATACGCAGTATTTT.

The rearrangement uses TRBV6-1 and TRBJ2-3; D is perhaps TRBD2 (6 bases). The V gene's germline CDR1 is MNHNS and CDR2 SASEGT. The V gene lost 6 bases and the J gene lost 4 bases, with 17 bases spanning the gap. This CDR3 is 15 amino acids long. DNA of the CDR3: TGTGCCAGCAGGAGGGAGTGGGGGGTTTCAGATACGCAGTATTTT. Its translation: CASRREWGVSDTQYF.